The 2 T cell receptor beta chains below all came from one sample that was sequenced in a study of identical twins. TCRdb ran MiXCR on the 5' RACE reads and lists one entry per CDR3 protein. The profile shows hundreds of thousands of distinct CDR3 sequences, 7% to 7.5% of them singletons. The same data also went into a second study, on yellow fever vaccine responses in identical twins.

Sequencing was carried out using PBMCs. The receptors stem from a woman under 30 in good health.

This clonotype came up a few times. The chain carries TRBV6-1 and TRBJ2-5, with TRBD1 identical over 7 bases. Germline loops: CDR1 MNHNS, CDR2 SASEGT. The CDR3 is made up of 16 amino acids. J gave up 1 base and V 6 bases, and 11 bases lay outside the gene matches. This chain's CDR3 is CASSRFPTGAQETQYF. The CDR3 DNA sequence: TGTGCCAGCAGCCGATTCCCCACAGGGGCCCAAGAGACCCAGTACTTC.

This clonotype was seen more than once but under ten times. V usage is TRBV6-5 and J usage is TRBJ1-2, with a possible D match to TRBD1 (5 bases). CDR1 and CDR2 from the germline V gene are MNHEY and SVGAGI. The CDR3 sequence is 15 residues long. V shed 0 bases and J shed 6 bases, with 14 bases lying between them. In DNA, the CDR3 is TGTGCCAGCAGTTACTCGCCAACAGGAGTTGATGGCTACACCTTC. Amino acids: CASSYSPTGVDGYTF.